This T cell receptor beta chain derives from a study of OX40 agonist ivuxolimab in advanced cancers. Study at large: The patients' treatment was ivuxolimab, an agonistic anti-OX40 (CD134) antibody. The study enrolled dose-escalation patients with hepatocellular carcinoma, melanoma, renal cell or head and neck cancer. General observations from the study: Some patients who did not respond also had low normalized T-cell clonal expansion.

Blood was sampled at baseline, cycle 4 day 1, and cycle 7 day 1. Here immunoSEQ multiplex PCR was the method, and the copy in TCRdb shows in-frame clones only, minus some. The sample holds about 55,000 clones, 70% to 80% seen once. Points on this clone: Its antigen is not identified.

Per germline, CDR1 LNHDA and CDR2 SQIVND (reference sequence). Trimming removed 9 bases at V and 4 bases at J, with 21 bases between. The CDR3 is 15 residues long. The TCR was taken from an adult with an advanced solid tumor such as melanoma, head and neck, liver or kidney cancer. Sequences were derived from CD4+ or CD8+ T cells sorted from blood, sampled in a trial of the OX40 agonist ivuxolimab. The chain recombines TRBV19 with TRBJ2-5, with D possibly being TRBD1 (6 bases). The CDR3 DNA sequence: TGTGCCAGCGCTCTGGTATCAGGGGACGGAGAGACCCAGTACTTC. Protein sequence: CASALVSGDGETQYF.